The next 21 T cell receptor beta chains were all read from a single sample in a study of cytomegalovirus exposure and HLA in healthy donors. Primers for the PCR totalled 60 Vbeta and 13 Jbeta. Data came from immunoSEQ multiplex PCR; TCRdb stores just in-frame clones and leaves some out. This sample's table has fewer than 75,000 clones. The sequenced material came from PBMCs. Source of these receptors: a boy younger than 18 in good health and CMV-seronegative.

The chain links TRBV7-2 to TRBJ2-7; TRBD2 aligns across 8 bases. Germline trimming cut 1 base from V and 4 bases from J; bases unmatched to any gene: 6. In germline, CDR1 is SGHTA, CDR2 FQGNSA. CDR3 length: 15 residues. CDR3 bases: TGTGCCAGCAGCTTAGGGCTGCCGGGGGGGTACGAGCAGTACTTC. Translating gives CASSLGLPGGYEQYF.

The CDR3 DNA reads as TGTGCCAGCACGGGGACAGAGAACACTGAAGCTTTCTTT. This translates into CASTGTENTEAFF. The chain couples TRBV18 to TRBJ1-1, with 7 nucleotides matching TRBD1. CDR3 size: 13 residues. The trim removed 8 bases at V and 1 base at J, leaving 4 bases unmatched. Germline V CDR1 and CDR2: KGHSH, LQKENI.

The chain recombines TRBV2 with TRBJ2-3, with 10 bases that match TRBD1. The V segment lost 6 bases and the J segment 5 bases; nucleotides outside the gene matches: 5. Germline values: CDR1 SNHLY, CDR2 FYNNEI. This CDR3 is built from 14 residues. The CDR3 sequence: CASRSGTGEDTQYF. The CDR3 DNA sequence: TGTGCCAGCAGGTCCGGGACAGGGGAAGATACGCAGTATTTT.

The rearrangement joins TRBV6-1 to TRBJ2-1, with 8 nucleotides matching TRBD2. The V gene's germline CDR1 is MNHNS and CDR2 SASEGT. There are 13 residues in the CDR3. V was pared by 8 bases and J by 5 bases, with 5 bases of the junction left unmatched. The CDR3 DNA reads TGTGCCAGCTGGGGACTAGTCAACAATGAGCAGTTCTTC. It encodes CASWGLVNNEQFF.

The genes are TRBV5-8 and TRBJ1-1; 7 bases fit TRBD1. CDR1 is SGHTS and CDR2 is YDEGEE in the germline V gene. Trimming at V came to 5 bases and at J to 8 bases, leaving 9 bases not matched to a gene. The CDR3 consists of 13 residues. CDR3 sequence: CASRVDRALEAFF. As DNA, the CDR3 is TGTGCCAGCAGGGTCGACAGGGCTCTAGAAGCTTTCTTT.

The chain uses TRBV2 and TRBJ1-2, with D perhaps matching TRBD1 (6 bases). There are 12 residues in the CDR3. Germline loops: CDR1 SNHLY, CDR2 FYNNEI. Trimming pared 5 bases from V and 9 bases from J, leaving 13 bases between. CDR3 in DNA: TGTGCCAGCAGTAGAGACAGGATAAGCTACACCTTC. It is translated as CASSRDRISYTF.

The CDR3 loop reads CASSQASSYNSPLHF. The CDR3 DNA sequence: TGCGCCAGCAGCCAAGCTAGCTCCTATAATTCACCCCTCCACTTT. The chain is built from TRBV4-1 and TRBJ1-6; no clear D. The V and J ends lost 1 base and 0 bases respectively, with 4 bases between them. The germline V gene has CDR1 MGHRA and CDR2 YSYEKL. There are 15 residues in the CDR3.

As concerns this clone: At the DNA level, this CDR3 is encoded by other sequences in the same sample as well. Here the CDR3 reads CAWVSTGGVSGYTF. CDR3 in DNA: TGTGCCTGGGTCAGCACGGGTGGCGTCAGTGGCTACACCTTC. The chain couples TRBV30 to TRBJ1-2; D gene unclear. Trimming removed 5 bases at V and 7 bases at J, with 20 bases between. CDR3 length: 14 residues. The germline V gene encodes CDR1 GTSNPN and CDR2 SVGIG (reference sequence).

The CDR3 here is CAWSRGGVGGEQYF. In DNA, the CDR3 is TGTGCCTGGAGTAGGGGGGGGGTAGGAGGCGAGCAGTACTTC. This chain uses TRBV30 with TRBJ2-7; TRBD2 is a possible D gene (7 bases). V lost 2 bases and J 6 bases, leaving 17 bases between the germline ends. Germline CDR1 reads GTSNPN; CDR2 reads SVGIG (reference sequence). The CDR3 is made up of 14 amino acids.

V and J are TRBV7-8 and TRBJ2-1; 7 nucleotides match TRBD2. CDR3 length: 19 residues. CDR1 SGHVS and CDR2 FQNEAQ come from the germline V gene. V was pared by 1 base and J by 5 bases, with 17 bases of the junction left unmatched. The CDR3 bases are TGTGCCAGCAGCTTAGTTCGGTCTAGCGGCTACCAAACCCACAATGAGCAGTTCTTC. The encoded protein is CASSLVRSSGYQTHNEQFF.

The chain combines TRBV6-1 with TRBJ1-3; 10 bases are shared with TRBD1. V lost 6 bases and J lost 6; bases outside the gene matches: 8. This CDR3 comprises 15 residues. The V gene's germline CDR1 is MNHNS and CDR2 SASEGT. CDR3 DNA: TGTGCCAGCAGCGGGACAGGGGTTGATACAAACACCATATATTTT. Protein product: CASSGTGVDTNTIYF.

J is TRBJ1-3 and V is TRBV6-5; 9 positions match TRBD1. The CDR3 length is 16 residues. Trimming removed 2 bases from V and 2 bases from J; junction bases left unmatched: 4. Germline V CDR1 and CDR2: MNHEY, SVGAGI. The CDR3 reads CASSYGQGFPGNTIYF. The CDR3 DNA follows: TGTGCCAGCAGTTACGGACAGGGGTTTCCTGGAAACACCATATATTTT.

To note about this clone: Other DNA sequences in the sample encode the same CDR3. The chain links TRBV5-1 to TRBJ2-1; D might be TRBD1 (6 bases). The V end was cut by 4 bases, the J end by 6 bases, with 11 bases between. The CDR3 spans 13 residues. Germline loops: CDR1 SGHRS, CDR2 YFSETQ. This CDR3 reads CASSGLGGNEQFF. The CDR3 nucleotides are TGCGCCAGCAGCGGCCTAGGGGGCAATGAGCAGTTCTTC.

CDR3 sequence (DNA): TGTGCCATCAGTGACCCGGACAGGGAAGGCAATCAGCCCCAGCATTTT. It encodes CAISDPDREGNQPQHF. The rearrangement joins TRBV10-3 to TRBJ1-5; 8 bases map to TRBD1. Looked up from germline, CDR1 is ENHRY and CDR2 is SYGVKD. The CDR3 consists of 16 residues. J gave up 2 bases and V 3 bases, and 6 bases lay outside the gene matches.

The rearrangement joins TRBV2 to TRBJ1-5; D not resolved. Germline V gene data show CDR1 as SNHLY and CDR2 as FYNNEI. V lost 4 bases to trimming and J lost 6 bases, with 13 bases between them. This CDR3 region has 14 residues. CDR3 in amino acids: CASSVLFRSQPQHF. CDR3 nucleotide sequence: TGTGCCAGCAGTGTATTATTCCGTAGTCAGCCCCAGCATTTT.

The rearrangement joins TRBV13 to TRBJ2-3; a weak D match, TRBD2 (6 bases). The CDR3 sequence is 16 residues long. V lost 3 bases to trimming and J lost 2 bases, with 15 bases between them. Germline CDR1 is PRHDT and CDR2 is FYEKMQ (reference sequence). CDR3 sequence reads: CASSFEGLAPTDTQYF. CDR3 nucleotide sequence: TGTGCCAGCAGCTTTGAAGGGCTAGCGCCCACAGATACGCAGTATTTT. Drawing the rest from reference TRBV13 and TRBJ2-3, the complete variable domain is AAGVIQSPRHLIKEKRETATLKCYPIPRHDTVYWYQQGPGQDPQFLISFYEKMQSDKGSIPDRFSAQQFSDYHSELNMSSLELGDSALYFCASSFEGLAPTDTQYFGPGTRLTVL.

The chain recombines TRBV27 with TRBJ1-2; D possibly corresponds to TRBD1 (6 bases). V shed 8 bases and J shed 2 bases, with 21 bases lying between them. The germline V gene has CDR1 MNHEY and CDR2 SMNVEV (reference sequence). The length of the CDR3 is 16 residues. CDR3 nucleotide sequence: TGTGCCAGCTGGGGGCCGGGGGGGCGCCGCAACTATGGCTACACCTTC. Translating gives CASWGPGGRRNYGYTF.

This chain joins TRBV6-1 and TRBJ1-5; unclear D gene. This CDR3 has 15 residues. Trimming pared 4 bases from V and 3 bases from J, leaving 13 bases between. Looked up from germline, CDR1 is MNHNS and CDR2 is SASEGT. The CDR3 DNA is TGTGCCAGCAGTGGACAAGTGGGCGTCAATCAGCCCCAGCATTTT. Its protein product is CASSGQVGVNQPQHF.

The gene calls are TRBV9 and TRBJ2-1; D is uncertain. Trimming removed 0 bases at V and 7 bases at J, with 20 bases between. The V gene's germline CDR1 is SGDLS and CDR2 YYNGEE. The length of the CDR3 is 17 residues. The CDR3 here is CASSVDPPPQALNEQFF. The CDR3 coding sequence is TGTGCCAGCAGCGTAGACCCCCCCCCGCAAGCTCTGAATGAGCAGTTCTTC. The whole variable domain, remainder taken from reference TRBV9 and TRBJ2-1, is DSGVTQTPKHLITATGQRVTLRCSPRSGDLSVYWYQQSLDQGLQFLIQYYNGEERAKGNILERFSAQQFPDLHSELNLSSLELGDSALYFCASSVDPPPQALNEQFFGPGTRLTVL.

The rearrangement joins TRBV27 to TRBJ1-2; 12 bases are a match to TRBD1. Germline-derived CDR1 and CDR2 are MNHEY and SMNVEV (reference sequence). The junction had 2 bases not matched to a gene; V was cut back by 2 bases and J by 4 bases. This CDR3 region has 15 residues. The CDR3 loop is CASSLGTGGGYGYTF. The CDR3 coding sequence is TGTGCCAGCAGTTTAGGGACAGGGGGCGGCTATGGCTACACCTTC.

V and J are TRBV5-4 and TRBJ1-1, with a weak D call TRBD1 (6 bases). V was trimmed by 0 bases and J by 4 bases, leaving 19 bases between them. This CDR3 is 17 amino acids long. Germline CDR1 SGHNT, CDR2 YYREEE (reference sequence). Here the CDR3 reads CASSLGPTQGTPTEAFF. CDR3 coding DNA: TGTGCCAGCAGCTTGGGACCTACGCAGGGGACCCCCACTGAAGCTTTCTTT.